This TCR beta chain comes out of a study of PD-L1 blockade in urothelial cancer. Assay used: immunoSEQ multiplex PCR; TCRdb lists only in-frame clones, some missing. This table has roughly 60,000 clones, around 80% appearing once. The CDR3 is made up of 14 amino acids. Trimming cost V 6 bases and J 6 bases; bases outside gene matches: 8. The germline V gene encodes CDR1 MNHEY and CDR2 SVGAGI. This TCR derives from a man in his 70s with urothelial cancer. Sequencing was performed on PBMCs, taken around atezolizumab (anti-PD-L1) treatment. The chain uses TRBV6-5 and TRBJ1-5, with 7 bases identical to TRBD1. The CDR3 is CASRAGGTGQPQHF. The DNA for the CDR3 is TGTGCCAGCAGGGCAGGGGGGACGGGTCAGCCCCAGCATTTT.